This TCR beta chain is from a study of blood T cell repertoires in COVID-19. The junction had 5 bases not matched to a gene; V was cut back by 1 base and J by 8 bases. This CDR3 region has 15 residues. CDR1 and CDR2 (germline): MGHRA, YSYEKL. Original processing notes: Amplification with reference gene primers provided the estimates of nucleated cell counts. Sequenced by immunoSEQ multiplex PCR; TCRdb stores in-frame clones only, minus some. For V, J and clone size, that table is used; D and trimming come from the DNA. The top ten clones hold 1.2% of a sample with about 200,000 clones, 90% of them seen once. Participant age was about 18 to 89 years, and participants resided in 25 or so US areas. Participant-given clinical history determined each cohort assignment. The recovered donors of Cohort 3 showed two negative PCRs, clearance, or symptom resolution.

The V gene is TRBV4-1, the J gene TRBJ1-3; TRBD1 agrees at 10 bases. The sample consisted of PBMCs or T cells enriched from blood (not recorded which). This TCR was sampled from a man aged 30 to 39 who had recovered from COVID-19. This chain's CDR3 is CASSQVGTGVDTIYF. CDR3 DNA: TGCGCCAGCAGCCAAGTCGGGACAGGGGTAGACACCATATATTTT.